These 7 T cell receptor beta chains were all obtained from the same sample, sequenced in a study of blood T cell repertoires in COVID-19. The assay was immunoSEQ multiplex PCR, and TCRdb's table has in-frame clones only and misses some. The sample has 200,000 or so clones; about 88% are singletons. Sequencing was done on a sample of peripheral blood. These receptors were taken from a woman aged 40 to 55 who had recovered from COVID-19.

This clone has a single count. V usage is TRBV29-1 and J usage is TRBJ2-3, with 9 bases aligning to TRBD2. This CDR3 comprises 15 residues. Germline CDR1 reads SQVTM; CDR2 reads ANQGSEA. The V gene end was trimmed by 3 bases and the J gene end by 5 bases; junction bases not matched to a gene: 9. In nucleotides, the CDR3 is TGCAGCGTTGACCCCCTGGCGGGAGGGGGAGATACGCAGTATTTT. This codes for CSVDPLAGGGDTQYF.

The CDR3 region has the DNA TGTGCCAGCAGCATCCCGGGACTAGGTTTTAGAGAACGCGCGAACACCGGGGAGCTGTTTTTT. It specifies CASSIPGLGFRERANTGELFF. The gene calls are TRBV21-1 and TRBJ2-2; TRBD2 was called by the table and not checked on the DNA. TRBV21-1 represents a pseudogene. The CDR3 is 21 residues long.

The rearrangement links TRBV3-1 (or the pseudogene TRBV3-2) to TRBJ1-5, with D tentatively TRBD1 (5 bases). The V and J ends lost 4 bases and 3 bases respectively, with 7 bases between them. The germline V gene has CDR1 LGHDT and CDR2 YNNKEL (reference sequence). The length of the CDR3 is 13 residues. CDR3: CASSPGYNQPQHF. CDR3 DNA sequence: TGTGCCAGCAGCCCAGGGTACAATCAGCCCCAGCATTTT.

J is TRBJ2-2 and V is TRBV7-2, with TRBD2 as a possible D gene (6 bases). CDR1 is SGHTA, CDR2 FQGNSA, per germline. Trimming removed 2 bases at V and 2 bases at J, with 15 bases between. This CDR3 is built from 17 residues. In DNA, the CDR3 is TGTGCCAGCAGCTTAATCCGGGGACTTCCCAACACCGGGGAGCTGTTTTTT. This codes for CASSLIRGLPNTGELFF.

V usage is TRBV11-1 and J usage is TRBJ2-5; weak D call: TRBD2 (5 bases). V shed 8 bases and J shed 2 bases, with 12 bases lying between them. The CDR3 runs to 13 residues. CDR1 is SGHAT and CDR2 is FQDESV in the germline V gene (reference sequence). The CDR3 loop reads CASGLGRQETQYF. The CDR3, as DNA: TGTGCCAGCGGACTGGGTAGACAAGAGACCCAGTACTTC.

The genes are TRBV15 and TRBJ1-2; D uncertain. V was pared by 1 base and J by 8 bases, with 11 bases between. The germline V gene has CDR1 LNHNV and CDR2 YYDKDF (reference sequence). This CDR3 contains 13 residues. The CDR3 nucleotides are TGTGCCACCAGCAGAGCCCGCCAGTCAGGCTACACCTTC. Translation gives CATSRARQSGYTF.

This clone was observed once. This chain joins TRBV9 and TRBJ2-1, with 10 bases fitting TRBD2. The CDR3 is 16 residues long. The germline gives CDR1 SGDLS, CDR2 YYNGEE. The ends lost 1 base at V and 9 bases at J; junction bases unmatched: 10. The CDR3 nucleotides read TGTGCCAGCAGCGTACAACTAGCGGGAACCATGGGTGAGCAGTTCTTC. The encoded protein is CASSVQLAGTMGEQFF.